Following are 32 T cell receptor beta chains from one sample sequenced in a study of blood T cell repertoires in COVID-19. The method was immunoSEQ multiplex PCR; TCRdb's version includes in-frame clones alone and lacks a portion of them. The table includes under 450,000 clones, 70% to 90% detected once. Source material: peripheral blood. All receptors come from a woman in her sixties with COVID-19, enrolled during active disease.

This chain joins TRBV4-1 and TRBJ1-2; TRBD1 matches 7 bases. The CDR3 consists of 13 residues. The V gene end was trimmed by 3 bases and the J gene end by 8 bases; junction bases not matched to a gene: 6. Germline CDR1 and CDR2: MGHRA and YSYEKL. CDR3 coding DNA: TGCGCCAGCAGCCACCACAGGGGAGACGGCTACACCTTC. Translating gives CASSHHRGDGYTF.

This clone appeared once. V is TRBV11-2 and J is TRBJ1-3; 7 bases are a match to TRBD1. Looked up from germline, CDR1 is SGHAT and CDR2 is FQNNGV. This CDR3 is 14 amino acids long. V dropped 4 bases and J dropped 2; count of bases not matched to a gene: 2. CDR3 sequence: CASSSTGPGNTIYF. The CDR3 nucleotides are TGTGCCAGCAGCTCGACAGGGCCTGGAAACACCATATATTTT.

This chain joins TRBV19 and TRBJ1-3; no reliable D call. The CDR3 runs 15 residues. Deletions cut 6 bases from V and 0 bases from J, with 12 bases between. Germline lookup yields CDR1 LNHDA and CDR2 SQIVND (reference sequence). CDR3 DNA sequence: TGTGCCAGTAGCCTACCCGGGGTCTCTGGAAACACCATATATTTT. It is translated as CASSLPGVSGNTIYF.

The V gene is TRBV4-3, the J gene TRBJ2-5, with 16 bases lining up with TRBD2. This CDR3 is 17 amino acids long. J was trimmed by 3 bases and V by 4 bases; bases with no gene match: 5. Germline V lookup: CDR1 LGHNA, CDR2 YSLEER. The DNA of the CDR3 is TGCGCCAGCAGCCCGGGACTAGCGGGGGGGCTGGAAGAGACCCAGTACTTC. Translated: CASSPGLAGGLEETQYF.

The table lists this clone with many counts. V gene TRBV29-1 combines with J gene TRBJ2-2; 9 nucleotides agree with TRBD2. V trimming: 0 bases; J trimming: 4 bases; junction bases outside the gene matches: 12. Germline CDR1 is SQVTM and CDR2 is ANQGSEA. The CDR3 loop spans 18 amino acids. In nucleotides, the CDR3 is TGCAGCGTTGAAGAAGTAGGCGGGGGGGCCTTTCGCACCGGGGAGCTGTTTTTT. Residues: CSVEEVGGGAFRTGELFF.

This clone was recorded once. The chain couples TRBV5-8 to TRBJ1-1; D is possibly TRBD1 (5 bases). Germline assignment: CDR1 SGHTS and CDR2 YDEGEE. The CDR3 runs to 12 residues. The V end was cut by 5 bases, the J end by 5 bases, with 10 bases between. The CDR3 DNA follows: TGTGCCAGCAGGCCCCGGGGGACTGAAGCTTTCTTT. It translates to CASRPRGTEAFF.

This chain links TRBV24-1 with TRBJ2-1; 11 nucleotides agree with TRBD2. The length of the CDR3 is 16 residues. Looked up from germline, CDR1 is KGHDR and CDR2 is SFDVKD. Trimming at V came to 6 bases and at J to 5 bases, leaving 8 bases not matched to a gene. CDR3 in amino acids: CATSFPSGGINNEQFF. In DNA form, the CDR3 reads TGTGCCACCAGTTTCCCTAGCGGGGGGATCAACAATGAGCAGTTCTTC.

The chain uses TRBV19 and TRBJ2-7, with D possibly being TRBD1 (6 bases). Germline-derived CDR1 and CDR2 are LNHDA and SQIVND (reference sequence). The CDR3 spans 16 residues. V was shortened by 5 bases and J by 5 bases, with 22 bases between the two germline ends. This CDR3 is CASSATQGIVRHEQYF. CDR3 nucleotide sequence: TGTGCCAGTAGTGCTACACAGGGAATTGTTCGGCACGAGCAGTACTTC.

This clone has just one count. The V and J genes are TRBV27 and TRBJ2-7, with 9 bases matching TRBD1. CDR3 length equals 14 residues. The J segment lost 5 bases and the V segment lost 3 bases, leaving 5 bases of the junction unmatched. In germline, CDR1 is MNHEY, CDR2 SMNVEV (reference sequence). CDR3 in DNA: TGTGCCAGCAGTTTTAGGACAGGGGAGGACGAGCAGTACTTC. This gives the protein CASSFRTGEDEQYF.

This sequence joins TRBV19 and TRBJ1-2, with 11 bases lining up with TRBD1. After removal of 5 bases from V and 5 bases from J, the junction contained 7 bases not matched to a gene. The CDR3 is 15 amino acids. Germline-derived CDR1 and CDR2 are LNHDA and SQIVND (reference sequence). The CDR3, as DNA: TGTGCCAGTAGTCTCGGGACAGGGGGAGTGTATGGCTACACCTTC. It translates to CASSLGTGGVYGYTF.

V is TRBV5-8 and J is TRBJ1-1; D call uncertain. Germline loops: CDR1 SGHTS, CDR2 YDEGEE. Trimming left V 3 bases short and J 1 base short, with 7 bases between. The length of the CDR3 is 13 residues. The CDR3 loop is CASSYNRNTEAFF. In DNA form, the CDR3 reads TGTGCCAGCAGCTACAACAGGAACACTGAAGCTTTCTTT.

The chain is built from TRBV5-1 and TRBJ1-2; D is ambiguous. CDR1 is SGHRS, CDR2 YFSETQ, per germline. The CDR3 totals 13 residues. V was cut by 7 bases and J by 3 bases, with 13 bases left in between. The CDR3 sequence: CASGSDRDYGYTF. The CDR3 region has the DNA TGCGCCAGCGGTAGCGACCGGGACTATGGCTACACCTTC.

The CDR3: CASSTQGGTYGYTF. The CDR3 DNA sequence: TGTGCCAGCAGCACCCAGGGGGGCACCTATGGCTACACCTTC. The genes are TRBV11-3 and TRBJ1-2; 7 positions agree with TRBD1. The CDR3 runs to 14 residues. Looked up from germline, CDR1 is SGHNT and CDR2 is YENEEA. The J segment lost 4 bases and the V segment lost 5 bases, leaving 7 bases of the junction unmatched.

In DNA form, the CDR3 reads TGTGCCACCAGCAGAACGGGGAGTCTAACTAATGAAAAACTGTTTTTT. It translates to CATSRTGSLTNEKLFF. The chain links TRBV15 to TRBJ1-4; D gene unclear. Germline lookup yields CDR1 LNHNV and CDR2 YYDKDF (reference sequence). The CDR3 has 16 amino acids. V lost 2 bases to trimming and J lost 1 base, with 11 bases between them.

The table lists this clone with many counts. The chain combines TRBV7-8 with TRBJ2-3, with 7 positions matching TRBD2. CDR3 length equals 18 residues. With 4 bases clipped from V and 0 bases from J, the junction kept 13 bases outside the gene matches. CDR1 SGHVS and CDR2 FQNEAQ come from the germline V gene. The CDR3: CASSSPFGAGRSTDTQYF. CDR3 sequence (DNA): TGTGCCAGCAGCTCCCCGTTCGGAGCGGGGAGGAGCACAGATACGCAGTATTTT.

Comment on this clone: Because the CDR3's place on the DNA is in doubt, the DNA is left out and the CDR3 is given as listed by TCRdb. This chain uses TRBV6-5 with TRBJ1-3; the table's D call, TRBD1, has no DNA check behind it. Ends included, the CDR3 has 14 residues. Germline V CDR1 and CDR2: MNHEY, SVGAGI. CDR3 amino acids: CASSTSGQGNTIYF.

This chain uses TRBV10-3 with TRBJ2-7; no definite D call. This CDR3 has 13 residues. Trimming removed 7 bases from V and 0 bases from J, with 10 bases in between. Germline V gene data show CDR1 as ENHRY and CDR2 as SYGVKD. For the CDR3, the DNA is TGTGCCATCAATAGGCCGGGCTCCTACGAGCAGTACTTC. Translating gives CAINRPGSYEQYF.

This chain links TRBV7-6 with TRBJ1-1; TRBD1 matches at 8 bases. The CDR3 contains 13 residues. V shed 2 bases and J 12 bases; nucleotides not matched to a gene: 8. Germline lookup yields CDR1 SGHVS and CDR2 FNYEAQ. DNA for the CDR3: TGTGCCAGCAGCTTAACAGGACAGGGCATAACTTTCTTT. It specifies CASSLTGQGITFF.

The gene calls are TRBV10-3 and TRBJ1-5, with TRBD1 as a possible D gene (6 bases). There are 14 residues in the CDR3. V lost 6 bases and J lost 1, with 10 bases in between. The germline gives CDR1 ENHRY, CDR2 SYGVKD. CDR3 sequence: CAIRDSISNQPQHF. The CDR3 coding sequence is TGTGCCATCAGGGACAGTATCAGCAATCAGCCCCAGCATTTT.

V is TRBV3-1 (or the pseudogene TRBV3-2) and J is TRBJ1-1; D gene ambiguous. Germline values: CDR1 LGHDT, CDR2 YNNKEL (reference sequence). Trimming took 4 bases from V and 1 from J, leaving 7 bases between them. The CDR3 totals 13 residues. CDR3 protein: CASSRSGNTEAFF. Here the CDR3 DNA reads TGTGCCAGCAGCCGATCAGGGAACACTGAAGCTTTCTTT.

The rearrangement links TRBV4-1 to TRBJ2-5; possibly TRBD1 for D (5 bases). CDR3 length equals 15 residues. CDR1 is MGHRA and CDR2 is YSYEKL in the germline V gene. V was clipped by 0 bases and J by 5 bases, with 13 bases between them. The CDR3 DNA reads TGCGCCAGCAGCCAAGAGAACAGGTATAGTGAGACCCAGTACTTC. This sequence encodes CASSQENRYSETQYF.

The CDR3 nucleotides read TGTGCCAGCAGCTTAAGGGGACAGACAAACTACAATGAGCAGTTCTTC. Its translation is CASSLRGQTNYNEQFF. The chain couples TRBV11-1 to TRBJ2-1; TRBD1 matches at 7 bases. Trimming cost V 2 bases and J 3 bases; bases outside gene matches: 7. Germline V lookup: CDR1 SGHAT, CDR2 FQDESV (reference sequence). This CDR3 has 16 amino acids.

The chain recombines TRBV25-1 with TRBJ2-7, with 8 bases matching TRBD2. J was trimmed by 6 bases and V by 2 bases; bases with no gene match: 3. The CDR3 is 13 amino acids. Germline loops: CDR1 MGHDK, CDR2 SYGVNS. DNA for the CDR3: TGTGCCAGCAGTGAACGGCGGGAGGCCGAGCAGTACTTC. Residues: CASSERREAEQYF.

The CDR3: CASSLGPSGGAVSYEQYF. DNA of the CDR3: TGTGCCAGCAGCTTAGGTCCTAGCGGGGGGGCAGTGTCCTACGAGCAGTACTTC. J is TRBJ2-7 and V is TRBV7-2, with TRBD2 identical over 12 bases. CDR1 and CDR2 from the germline V gene are SGHTA and FQGNSA. Trimming at V came to 1 base and at J to 1 base, leaving 8 bases not matched to a gene. The CDR3 is 18 amino acids.

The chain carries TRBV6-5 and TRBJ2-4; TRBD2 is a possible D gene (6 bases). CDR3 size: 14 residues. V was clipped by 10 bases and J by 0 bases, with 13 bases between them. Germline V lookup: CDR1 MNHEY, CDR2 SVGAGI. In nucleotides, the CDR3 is TGTGCCACCTCTGGGACTGTAGCCAAAAACATTCAGTACTTC. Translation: CATSGTVAKNIQYF.

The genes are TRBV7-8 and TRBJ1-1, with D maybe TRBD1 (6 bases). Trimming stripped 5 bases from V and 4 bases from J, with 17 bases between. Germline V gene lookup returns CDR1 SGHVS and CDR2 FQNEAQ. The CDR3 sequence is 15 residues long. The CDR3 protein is CASSPGEGGPTEAFF. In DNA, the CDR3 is TGTGCCAGCAGCCCAGGAGAAGGGGGTCCCACTGAAGCTTTCTTT.

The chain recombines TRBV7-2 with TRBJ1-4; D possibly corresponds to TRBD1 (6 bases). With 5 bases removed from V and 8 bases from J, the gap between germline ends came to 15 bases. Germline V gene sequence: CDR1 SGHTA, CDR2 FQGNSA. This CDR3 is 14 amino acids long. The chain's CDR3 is CASSKQGSGEKLFF. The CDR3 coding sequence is TGTGCCAGCAGCAAACAGGGATCTGGGGAAAAACTGTTTTTT.

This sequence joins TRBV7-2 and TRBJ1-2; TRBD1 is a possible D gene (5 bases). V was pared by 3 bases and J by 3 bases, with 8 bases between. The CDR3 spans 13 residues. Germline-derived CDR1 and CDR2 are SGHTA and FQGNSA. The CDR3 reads CASSLDTDYGYTF. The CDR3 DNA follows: TGTGCCAGCAGCTTGGACACCGACTATGGCTACACCTTC.

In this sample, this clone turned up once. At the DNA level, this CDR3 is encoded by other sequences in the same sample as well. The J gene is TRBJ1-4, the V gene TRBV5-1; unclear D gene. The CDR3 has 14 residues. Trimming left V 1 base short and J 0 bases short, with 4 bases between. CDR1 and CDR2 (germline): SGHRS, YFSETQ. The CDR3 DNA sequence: TGCGCCAGCAGCTTGACAGCAACTAATGAAAAACTGTTTTTT. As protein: CASSLTATNEKLFF.

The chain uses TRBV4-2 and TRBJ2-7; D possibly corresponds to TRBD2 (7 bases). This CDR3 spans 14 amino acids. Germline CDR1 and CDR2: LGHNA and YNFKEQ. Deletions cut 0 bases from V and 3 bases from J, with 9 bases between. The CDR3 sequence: CASSQERGGYEQYF. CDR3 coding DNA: TGTGCCAGCAGCCAAGAGAGGGGGGGCTACGAGCAGTACTTC.

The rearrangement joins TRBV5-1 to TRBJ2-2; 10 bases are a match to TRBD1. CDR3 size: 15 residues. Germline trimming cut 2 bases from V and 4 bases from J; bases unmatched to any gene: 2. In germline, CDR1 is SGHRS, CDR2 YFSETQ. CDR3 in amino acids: CASSLGTGATGELFF. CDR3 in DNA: TGCGCCAGCAGCTTAGGGACAGGGGCCACCGGGGAGCTGTTTTTT.

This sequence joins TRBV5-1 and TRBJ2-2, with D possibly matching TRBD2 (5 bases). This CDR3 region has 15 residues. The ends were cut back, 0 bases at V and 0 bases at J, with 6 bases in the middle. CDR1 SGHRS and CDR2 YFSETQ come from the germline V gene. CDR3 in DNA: TGCGCCAGCAGCTTGGAAGCGGCGAACACCGGGGAGCTGTTTTTT. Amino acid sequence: CASSLEAANTGELFF.